This T cell receptor (beta chain) originates from a study of T cells in Graves' hyperthyroidism and ophthalmopathy. Study summary: Peripheral blood collection took place at initial diagnosis, before any treatment. Study-wide results and caveats: Researchers found most expanded thyroid clonotypes above 0.001 in blood as well.

V shed 3 bases and J 1 base; nucleotides not matched to a gene: 4. Per germline, CDR1 SGHRS and CDR2 YFSETQ. The CDR3 totals 15 residues. The diagnoses drew upon clinical symptoms, serum thyroxine and TRAb, thyroid ultrasound and orbital computed tomography. This clonotype was found a few times. Its antigen is unidentified. The investigators amplified TCR beta CDR3 regions from RNA transcripts. A set of HTBI primers served as the primers for a first-round RT-PCR of the TCR CDR3. TCRdb processed the multiplex PCR reads anew with MiXCR; each CDR3 protein has one entry. The repertoire includes about 640,000 distinct CDR3 sequences, approximately 14% of them detected once, and around 12% sits in the top ten.

V gene TRBV5-1 combines with J gene TRBJ2-3; 8 nucleotides match TRBD1. The sequence derives from a woman in her 50s with Graves' ophthalmopathy. The sample taken for sequencing was blood. As DNA, the CDR3 is TGCGCCAGCAGCTCACAGGGGGAAGGCACAGATACGCAGTATTTT. It yields the protein CASSSQGEGTDTQYF.